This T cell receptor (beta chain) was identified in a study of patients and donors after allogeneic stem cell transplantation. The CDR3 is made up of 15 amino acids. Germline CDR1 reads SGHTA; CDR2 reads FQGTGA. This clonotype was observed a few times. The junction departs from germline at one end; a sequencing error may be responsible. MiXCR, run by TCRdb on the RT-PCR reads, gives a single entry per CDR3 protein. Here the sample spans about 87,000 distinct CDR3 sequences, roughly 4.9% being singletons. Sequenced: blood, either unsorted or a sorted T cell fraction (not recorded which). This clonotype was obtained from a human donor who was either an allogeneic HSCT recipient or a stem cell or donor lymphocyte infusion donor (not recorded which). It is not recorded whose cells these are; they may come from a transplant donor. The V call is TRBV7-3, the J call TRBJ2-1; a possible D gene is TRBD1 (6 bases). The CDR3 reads CASCDPGTYYNEQFF. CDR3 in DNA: TGTGCCAGCTGCGACCCCGGGACATACTACAATGAGCAATTCTTC.